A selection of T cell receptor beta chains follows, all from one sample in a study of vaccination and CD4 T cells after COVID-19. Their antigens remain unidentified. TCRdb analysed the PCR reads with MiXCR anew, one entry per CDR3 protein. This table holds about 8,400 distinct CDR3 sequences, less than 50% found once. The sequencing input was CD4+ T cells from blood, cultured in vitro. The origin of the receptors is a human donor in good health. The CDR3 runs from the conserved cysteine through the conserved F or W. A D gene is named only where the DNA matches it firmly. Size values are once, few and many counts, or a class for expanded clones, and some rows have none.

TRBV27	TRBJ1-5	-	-	TGTGCCAGCAGTCGCCGGGGTACAAATAGCAATCAGCCCCAGCATTTT	CASSRRGTNSNQPQHF
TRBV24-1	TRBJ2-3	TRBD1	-	TGTGCCACCAGTGAAGGACAGGGTAGGCGTTCAGATACGCAGTATTTT	CATSEGQGRRSDTQYF
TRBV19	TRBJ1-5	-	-	TGTGCCAGTAGTATTCAGAACAGCAATCAGCCCCAGCATTTT	CASSIQNSNQPQHF
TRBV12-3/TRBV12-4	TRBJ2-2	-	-	TGTGCCAGCAGTGGGGCCGGGGGATCCGGGGAGCTGTTTTTT	CASSGAGGSGELFF
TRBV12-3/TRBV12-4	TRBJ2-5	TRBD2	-	TGTGCCAGCAGTTCCTCGACTAGCGGTCAAGAGACCCAGTACTTC	CASSSSTSGQETQYF
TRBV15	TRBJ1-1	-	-	TGTGCCACCAGCAGGGGGTACGGGAACACTGAAGCTTTCTTT	CATSRGYGNTEAFF
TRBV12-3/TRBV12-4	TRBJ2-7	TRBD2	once	TGTGCCAGCAGCCAAGTAGCCGGACTAGCTTCTCACGAGCAGTACTTC	CASSQVAGLASHEQYF
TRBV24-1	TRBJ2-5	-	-	TGTGCCACCAGTGTCCCGGGTGGGGAGACCCAGTACTTC	CATSVPGGETQYF
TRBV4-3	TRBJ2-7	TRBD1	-	TGCGCCAGCAGCCTGAGCCCGGGACAGGGGGCCTACGAGCAGTACTTC	CASSLSPGQGAYEQYF
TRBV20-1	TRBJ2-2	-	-	TGCAGTGCTAGAGAAGGCACGGGACCTGGAGAGCTGTTTTTT	CSAREGTGPGELFF
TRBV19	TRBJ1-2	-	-	TGTGCCTCCCGCCGGGACACTGGCTACACCTTC	CASRRDTGYTF
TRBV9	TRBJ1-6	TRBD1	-	TGTGCCAGCAGCGTCACCGGGACAGAACATTCACCCCTCCACTTT	CASSVTGTEHSPLHF
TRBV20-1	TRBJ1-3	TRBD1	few	TGCAGTGCTAGAGGCAGACAGGGGAGAAACACCATATATTTT	CSARGRQGRNTIYF
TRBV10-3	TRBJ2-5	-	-	TGTGCCATCAGTGAGTCGCGGCGGATGGAAGAGACCCAGTACTTC	CAISESRRMEETQYF
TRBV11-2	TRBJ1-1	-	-	TGTGCCAGCAGCTCCCCTATGGGTAGGAACACTGAAGCTTTCTTT	CASSSPMGRNTEAFF
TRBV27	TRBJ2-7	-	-	TGTGCCAGCAGTTTATCGGCAGGGGTTGGTTTCTACGAGCAGTACTTC	CASSLSAGVGFYEQYF
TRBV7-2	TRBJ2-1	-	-	TGTGCCAGCAGCTCTCCGGGAACCCTTGAGCAGTTCTTC	CASSSPGTLEQFF
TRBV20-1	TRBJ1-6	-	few	TGCAGTGCTAGAGCGCCAGGGCGAGGGAATTCACCCCTCCACTTT	CSARAPGRGNSPLHF
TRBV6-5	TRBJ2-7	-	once	TGTGCCAGCAGGTACTACGAGCAGTACTTC	CASRYYEQYF
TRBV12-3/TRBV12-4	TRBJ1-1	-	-	TGTGCCAGCAGCCCTCAAACTGAAGCTTTCTTT	CASSPQTEAFF
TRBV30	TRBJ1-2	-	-	TGTGCCTGCCGGGACATAGCAAACTATGGCTACACCTTC	CACRDIANYGYTF
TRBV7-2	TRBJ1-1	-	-	TGTGCCAGCAGCCCCGAGGGACGGCTTCGTAGCACTGAAGCTTTCTTT	CASSPEGRLRSTEAFF
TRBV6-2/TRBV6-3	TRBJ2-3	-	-	TGTGCCAGCAGTTACAAGGCTAGCGCAGATACGCAGTATTTT	CASSYKASADTQYF
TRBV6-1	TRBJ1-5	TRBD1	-	TGTGCCAGCGCCAGGGGGCAAGGTCAGCCCCAGCATTTT	CASARGQGQPQHF
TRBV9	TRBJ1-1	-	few	TGTGCCAGCAGCGTAGACACAGGGAACACTGAAGCTTTCTTT	CASSVDTGNTEAFF
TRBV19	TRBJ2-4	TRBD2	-	TGTGCCAGTAGTATAGTCCTAGCGGAAAACATTCAGTACTTC	CASSIVLAENIQYF
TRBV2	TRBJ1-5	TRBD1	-	TGTGCCAGCAACAGGGACAGTAGCAATCAGCCCCAGCATTTT	CASNRDSSNQPQHF
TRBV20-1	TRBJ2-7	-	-	TGCAGTGCAAGACCCTGGACAGCCGGGCCGGGAAGGCCCTACGAGCAGTACTTC	CSARPWTAGPGRPYEQYF
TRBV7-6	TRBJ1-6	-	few	TGTGCCAGCAGCTTAGCGGAAACAGGGAGTTCACCCCTCCACTTT	CASSLAETGSSPLHF
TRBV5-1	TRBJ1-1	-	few	TGCGCCAGCAGCACGGGGTATACTGAAGCTTTCTTT	CASSTGYTEAFF
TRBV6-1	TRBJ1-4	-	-	TGTGCCAGCAGTGCCACGGGTCCGCGGAAACTGTTTTTT	CASSATGPRKLFF
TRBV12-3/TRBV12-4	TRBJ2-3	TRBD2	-	TGTGCCAGCAGCTTAGGGGCTAGCGGGGGTGATACGCAGTATTTT	CASSLGASGGDTQYF
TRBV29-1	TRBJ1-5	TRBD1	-	TGCAGCGTAAGACAGGGAGGCAATCAGCCCCAGCATTTT	CSVRQGGNQPQHF
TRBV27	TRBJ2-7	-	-	TGTGCCAGCAGCTTGGTGCAGAGCTCCTACGAGCAGTACTTC	CASSLVQSSYEQYF
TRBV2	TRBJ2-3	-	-	TGTGCCAGCAGGATCACCACAGATACGCAGTATTTT	CASRITTDTQYF
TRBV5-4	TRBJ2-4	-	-	TGTGCCAGCAGCAGAACAGGGTCTAAAAACATTCAGTACTTC	CASSRTGSKNIQYF
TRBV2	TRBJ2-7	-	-	TGTGCCGGACAGAGCTCCTACGAGCAGTACTTC	CAGQSSYEQYF
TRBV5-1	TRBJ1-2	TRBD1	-	TGCGCCAGCAGCTTGTCGACAGGGCCTAGTGATGGCTACACCTTC	CASSLSTGPSDGYTF
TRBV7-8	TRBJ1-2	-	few	TGTGCCAGCAGCCACACCCTAATATCCAGGGGCACCTCCTATGGCTACACCTTC	CASSHTLISRGTSYGYTF